This record concerns one T cell receptor beta chain sequence. Its specificity is unknown. Amplification targeted TCR beta CDR3 regions from RNA transcripts. The HTBI set primed first-round TCR CDR3 RT-PCR. TCRdb recomputed calls from the multiplex PCR reads with MiXCR, one row per CDR3 protein. The sample yields roughly 250,000 distinct CDR3 sequences, approximately 20% seen once. In germline, CDR1 is SGHAT, CDR2 FQDESV (reference sequence). This CDR3 spans 13 amino acids. Trimming removed 3 bases from V and 5 bases from J; junction bases left unmatched: 3. The sample belongs to a study of T cells in Graves' hyperthyroidism and ophthalmopathy. Study-level background: Staff took peripheral blood when the initial diagnosis was made, before any treatment began.

Whole-study findings and limits: Stable hyperthyroidism was separated from ophthalmopathy by a model based on 13 V-J features. Blood also held most thyroid clonotypes expanded beyond 0.001.

The clonotype comes from a man aged 25 to 40 with Graves' ophthalmopathy. Input material: blood. This chain links TRBV11-1 with TRBJ1-2, with 7 nucleotides matching TRBD1. The CDR3 DNA reads TGTGCCAGCAGCTTGACAGGGTCGTATGGCTACACCTTC. As protein: CASSLTGSYGYTF.